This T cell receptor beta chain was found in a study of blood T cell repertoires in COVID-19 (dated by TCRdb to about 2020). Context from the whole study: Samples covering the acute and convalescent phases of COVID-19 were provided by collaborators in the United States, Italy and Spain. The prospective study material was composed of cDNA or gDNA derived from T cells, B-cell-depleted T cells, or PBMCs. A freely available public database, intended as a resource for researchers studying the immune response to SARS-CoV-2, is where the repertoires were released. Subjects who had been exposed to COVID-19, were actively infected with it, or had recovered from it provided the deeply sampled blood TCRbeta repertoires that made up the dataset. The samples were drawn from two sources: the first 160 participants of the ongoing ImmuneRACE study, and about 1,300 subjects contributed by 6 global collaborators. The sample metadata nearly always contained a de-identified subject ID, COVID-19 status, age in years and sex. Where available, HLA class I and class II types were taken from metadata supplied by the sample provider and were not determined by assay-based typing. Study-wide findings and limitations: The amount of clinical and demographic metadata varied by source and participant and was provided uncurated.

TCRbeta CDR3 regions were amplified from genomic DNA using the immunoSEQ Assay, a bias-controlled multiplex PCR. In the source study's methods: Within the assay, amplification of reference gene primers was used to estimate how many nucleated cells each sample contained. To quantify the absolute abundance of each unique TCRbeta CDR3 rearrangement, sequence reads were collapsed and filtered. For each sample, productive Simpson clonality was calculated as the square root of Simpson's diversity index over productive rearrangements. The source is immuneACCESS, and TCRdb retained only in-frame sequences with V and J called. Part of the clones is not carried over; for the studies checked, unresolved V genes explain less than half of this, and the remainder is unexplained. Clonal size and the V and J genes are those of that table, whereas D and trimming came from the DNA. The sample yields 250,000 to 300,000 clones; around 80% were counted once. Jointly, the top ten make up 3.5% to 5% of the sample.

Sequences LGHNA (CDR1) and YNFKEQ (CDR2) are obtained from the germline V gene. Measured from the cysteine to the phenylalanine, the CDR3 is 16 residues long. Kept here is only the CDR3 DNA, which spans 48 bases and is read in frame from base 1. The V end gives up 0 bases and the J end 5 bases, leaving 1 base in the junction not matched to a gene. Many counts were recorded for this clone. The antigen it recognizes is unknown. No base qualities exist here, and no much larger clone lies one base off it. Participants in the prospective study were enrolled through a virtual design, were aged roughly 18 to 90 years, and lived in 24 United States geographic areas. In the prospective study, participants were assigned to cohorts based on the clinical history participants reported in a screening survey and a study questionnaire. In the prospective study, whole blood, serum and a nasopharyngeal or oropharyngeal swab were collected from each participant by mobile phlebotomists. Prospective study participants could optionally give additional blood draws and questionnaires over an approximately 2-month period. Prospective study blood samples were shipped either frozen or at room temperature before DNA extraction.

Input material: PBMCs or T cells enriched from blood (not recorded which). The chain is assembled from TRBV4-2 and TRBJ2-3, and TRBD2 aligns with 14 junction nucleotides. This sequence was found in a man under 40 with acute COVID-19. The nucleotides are TGTGCCAGCAGCCAAGATGGGACTAGCGGGGGAGATACGCAGTATTTT. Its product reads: CASSQDGTSGGDTQYF.